The T cell receptor (beta chain) under discussion was sequenced for a study of T cell repertoires in cytomegalovirus infection. The wider study: From public TCR beta signatures came an indication of both CMV infection and matching HLA type. Notes on the study in general: The cumulative frequency of public TCR beta families identified carriers of CMV plus the relevant HLA.

V was clipped by 3 bases and J by 4 bases; unmatched bases: 8. The germline V gene encodes CDR1 SGHTA and CDR2 FQGNSA. This CDR3 has 15 residues. TCRdb itself ran the reads through MiXCR, one entry per CDR3 protein. The sample has hundreds of thousands of distinct CDR3 sequences, approximately 34% seen once; the top ten hold 2.8%. This clonotype was counted a few times. Its target is not known. This TCR derives from a human donor in good health (CMV status not recorded). Some clones in this sample may be carry-over from other donors' samples. The sequenced material came from PBMCs. V gene TRBV7-2 combines with J gene TRBJ2-7; 8 bases align to TRBD2. The CDR3 loop is CASSFSGKGLYEQYF. The CDR3 DNA is TGTGCCAGCAGCTTTAGCGGGAAGGGGCTTTACGAGCAGTACTTC. Supplemented by reference TRBV7-2 and TRBJ2-7, the full variable domain reads GAGVSQSPSNKVTEKGKDVELRCDPISGHTALYWYRQSLGQGLEFLIYFQGNSAPDKSGLPSDRFSAERTGGSVSTLTIQRTQQEDSAVYLCASSFSGKGLYEQYFGPGTRLTVT.